This T cell receptor beta chain was obtained from a study of blood T cell repertoires in COVID-19. Method: immunoSEQ multiplex PCR; TCRdb's copy keeps in-frame clones and lacks some. Of about 310,000 clones in the sample, 85% to 90% were seen once. The V end lost 3 bases, the J end lost 1 base, and 9 bases lay between the germline ends. CDR1 LNHNV and CDR2 YYDKDF come from the germline V gene (reference sequence). The length of the CDR3 is 14 residues. Sequencing input: PBMCs or T cells enriched from blood (not recorded which). The genes are TRBV15 and TRBJ1-1; unclear D gene. The receptor was derived from a young woman who had recovered from COVID-19. The CDR3 loop is CATSSSISNTEAFF. The CDR3 coding sequence is TGTGCCACCAGCAGTAGCATTTCGAACACTGAAGCTTTCTTT.